This TCR beta chain was identified in a study of molecular identifiers for immune sequencing clone quantification. Study as a whole: The replicates split RNA from around 20,000 or 100,000 naive CD8 cells five ways and sequenced four. Overall study findings and caveats: One cell's worth of spiked Jurkat TCR RNA was reportedly detectable among 850,000 to 1,000,000 naive cells.

Worth noting for this clonotype: The target antigen is unknown.

Sorted naive CD8 T cells were those defined as CD8+CD4-CCR7+CD45RA+. CDR3 length: 15 residues. Looked up from germline, CDR1 is LNHDA and CDR2 is SQIVND (reference sequence). V trimming: 4 bases; J trimming: 7 bases; junction bases outside the gene matches: 7. Preparation methods for the bulk TCR libraries were those previously described, with listed TCR primers. TCRdb used MiXCR to reprocess the PCR reads, holding one entry per CDR3 protein. The sample lists more than 550,000 distinct CDR3 sequences, about 25% occurring once. The origin of this receptor is a human donor in good health. Some libraries in this study had Jurkat cell RNA spiked in. Sequences were obtained from naive CD8+ T cells from blood, with Jurkat cell RNA spiked in. Subset noted: FACS-sorted CD8+CD4-CCR7+CD45RA+ naive T cells. The chain joins TRBV19 to TRBJ2-2; TRBD1 matches at 9 bases. The CDR3: CASSRGTGLVGELFF. Here the CDR3 DNA reads TGTGCCAGTAGTAGGGGGACAGGGCTCGTCGGGGAGCTGTTTTTT. The full variable domain, completed using reference TRBV19 and TRBJ2-2, is DGGITQSPKYLFRKEGQNVTLSCEQNLNHDAMYWYRQDPGQGLRLIYYSQIVNDFQKGDIAEGYSVSREKKESFPLTVTSAQKNPTAFYLCASSRGTGLVGELFFGEGSRLTVL.